The clone carrying this TCR beta chain was recorded only once. The data were taken from a study of shared clonotypes between healthy human individuals. The CDR3 has 15 amino acids. Trimming shortened V by 4 bases and J by 1 base, and 9 bases separated the two germline ends. The germline CDR1 and CDR2 sequences are SGHRS and YFSETQ. The table came from immunoSEQ multiplex PCR; TCRdb's copy has only in-frame clones and leaves some out. Here the sample spans about 2.5 million clones, just under 95% being singletons. Material: naive CD4+ T cells from PBMCs. The subset denotes: CD45RA+ positively selected. The TCR comes from a man aged 18 to 29 in good health. Some clones in this sample may be carry-over from other donors' samples. V gene TRBV5-1 combines with J gene TRBJ2-6; a possible D gene is TRBD1 (5 bases). The DNA of the CDR3 is TGCGCCAGCAGCCAGCAGGGTTCTGGGGCCAACGTCCTGACTTTC. This gives the protein CASSQQGSGANVLTF.